The 10 T cell receptor beta chains below come from one sample, sequenced in a study of identical twins. TCRdb redid the calling of the 5' RACE reads with MiXCR, one entry per CDR3 protein. This table holds 690,000 or so distinct CDR3 sequences, roughly 8% found once. Another study also made use of these data, one on yellow fever vaccine responses in identical twins.

Source material: PBMCs. The source is a woman aged 18-29 years in good health.

This clonotype was picked up a small number of times. This chain connects TRBV4-1 to TRBJ2-1; the match to TRBD2 covers 10 bases. The CDR3 covers 14 residues. V lost 3 bases and J lost 8; bases outside the gene matches: 4. The germline V gene encodes CDR1 MGHRA and CDR2 YSYEKL. CDR3 nucleotides: TGCGCCAGCAGCCAGACTAGCGGGTACGATGAGCAGTTCTTC. Translating gives CASSQTSGYDEQFF.

This clonotype was recorded many times. The chain links TRBV6-2 or TRBV6-3 to TRBJ2-5; 11 nucleotides match TRBD2. Germline CDR1 MNHEY, CDR2 SVGEGT. V was clipped by 6 bases and J by 2 bases; unmatched bases: 8. The CDR3 contains 16 residues. Here the CDR3 DNA reads TGTGCCAGCAGACAACCCCTAGCGGGGGGACAAGAGACCCAGTACTTC. Its protein product is CASRQPLAGGQETQYF.

This clonotype was detected a few times. This chain joins TRBV5-1 and TRBJ2-7, with D tentatively TRBD2 (5 bases). This CDR3 region has 15 residues. V was trimmed by 7 bases and J by 1 base, leaving 18 bases between them. Looked up from germline, CDR1 is SGHRS and CDR2 is YFSETQ. CDR3 bases: TGCGCCAGCCAAAGGGAGCCCTCCTCTTCCTACGAGCAGTACTTC. It translates to CASQREPSSSYEQYF.

The chain uses TRBV2 and TRBJ1-5, with D unclear. This CDR3 has 13 amino acids. V was clipped by 0 bases and J by 3 bases, with 3 bases between them. CDR1 is SNHLY and CDR2 is FYNNEI in the germline V gene. The CDR3 loop is CASSEAHNQPQHF. CDR3 sequence (DNA): TGTGCCAGCAGTGAAGCTCACAATCAGCCCCAGCATTTT.

The rearrangement joins TRBV11-1 to TRBJ2-2, with D perhaps matching TRBD1 (5 bases). This CDR3 comprises 18 residues. Germline V lookup: CDR1 SGHAT, CDR2 FQDESV (reference sequence). Trimming pared 1 base from V and 5 bases from J, leaving 20 bases between. The CDR3 loop reads CASSLGAQASPWTGELFF. Written as DNA, the CDR3 is TGTGCCAGCAGCTTAGGTGCACAGGCATCACCGTGGACCGGGGAGCTGTTTTTT. Full variable domain (outside the CDR3, taken from reference TRBV11-1 and TRBJ2-2): EAEVAQSPRYKITEKSQAVAFWCDPISGHATLYWYRQILGQGPELLVQFQDESVVDDSQLPKDRFSAERLKGVDSTLKIQPAELGDSAMYLCASSLGAQASPWTGELFFGEGSRLTVL.

The rearrangement joins TRBV11-2 to TRBJ2-5, with unresolved D. V lost 6 bases to trimming and J lost 2 bases, with 13 bases between them. Germline CDR1 is SGHAT and CDR2 is FQNNGV. This CDR3 region has 14 residues. The CDR3 DNA follows: TGTGCCAGCAGGCCTACTACGCTGCAAGAGACCCAGTACTTC. Translating gives CASRPTTLQETQYF.

This clonotype was seen a handful of times. V usage is TRBV10-3 and J usage is TRBJ2-3, with 7 bases that match TRBD2. The germline gives CDR1 ENHRY, CDR2 SYGVKD. The junction had 13 bases not matched to a gene; V was cut back by 4 bases and J by 3 bases. The CDR3 has 17 residues. The CDR3 region has the DNA TGTGCCATCAGTGGTATGGCGGGAGTCAGTAGTACAGATACGCAGTATTTT. It specifies CAISGMAGVSSTDTQYF.

V gene TRBV5-1 combines with J gene TRBJ2-1; maybe TRBD1 (5 bases). The CDR3 loop spans 14 amino acids. The germline gives CDR1 SGHRS, CDR2 YFSETQ. The V and J ends lost 3 bases and 5 bases respectively, with 12 bases between them. The DNA for the CDR3 is TGCGCCAGCAGCTCCCAGGGAATCGACAATGAGCAGTTCTTC. This gives the protein CASSSQGIDNEQFF.

This clonotype was observed a few times. The chain is built from TRBV28 and TRBJ2-3; D perhaps matches TRBD2 (6 bases). V shed 5 bases and J shed 3 bases, with 21 bases lying between them. CDR1 and CDR2 from the germline V gene are MDHEN and SYDVKM. This CDR3 is 17 amino acids long. Written as DNA, the CDR3 is TGTGCCAGCAGTCCTGACCTACTAGCCTGGGAGACAGATACGCAGTATTTT. Translation gives CASSPDLLAWETDTQYF.

The genes are TRBV12-3 or TRBV12-4 and TRBJ2-1; 7 bases align to TRBD2. CDR3 length equals 15 residues. Trimming took 2 bases from V and 3 from J; bases not matched to a gene: 4. CDR3 in DNA: TGTGCCAGCAGTTTAAGCGGGGCCCTCTACAATGAGCAGTTCTTC. Encoded protein: CASSLSGALYNEQFF.